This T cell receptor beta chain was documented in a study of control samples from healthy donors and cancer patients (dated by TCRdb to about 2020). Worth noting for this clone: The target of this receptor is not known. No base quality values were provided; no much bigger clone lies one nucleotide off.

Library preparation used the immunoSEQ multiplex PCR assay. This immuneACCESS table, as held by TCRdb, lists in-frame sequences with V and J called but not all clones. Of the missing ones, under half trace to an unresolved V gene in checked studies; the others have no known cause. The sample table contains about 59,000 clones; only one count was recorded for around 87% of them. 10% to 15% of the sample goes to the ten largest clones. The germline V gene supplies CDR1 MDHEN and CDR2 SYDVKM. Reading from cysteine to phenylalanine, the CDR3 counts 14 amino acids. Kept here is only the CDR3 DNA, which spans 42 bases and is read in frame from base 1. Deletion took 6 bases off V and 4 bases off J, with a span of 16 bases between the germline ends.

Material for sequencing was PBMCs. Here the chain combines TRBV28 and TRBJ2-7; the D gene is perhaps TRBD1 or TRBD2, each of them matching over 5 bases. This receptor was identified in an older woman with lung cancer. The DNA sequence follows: TGTGCCAGCAGGATCCAGGGAACTAGGTACGAGCAGTACTTC. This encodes CASRIQGTRYEQYF.